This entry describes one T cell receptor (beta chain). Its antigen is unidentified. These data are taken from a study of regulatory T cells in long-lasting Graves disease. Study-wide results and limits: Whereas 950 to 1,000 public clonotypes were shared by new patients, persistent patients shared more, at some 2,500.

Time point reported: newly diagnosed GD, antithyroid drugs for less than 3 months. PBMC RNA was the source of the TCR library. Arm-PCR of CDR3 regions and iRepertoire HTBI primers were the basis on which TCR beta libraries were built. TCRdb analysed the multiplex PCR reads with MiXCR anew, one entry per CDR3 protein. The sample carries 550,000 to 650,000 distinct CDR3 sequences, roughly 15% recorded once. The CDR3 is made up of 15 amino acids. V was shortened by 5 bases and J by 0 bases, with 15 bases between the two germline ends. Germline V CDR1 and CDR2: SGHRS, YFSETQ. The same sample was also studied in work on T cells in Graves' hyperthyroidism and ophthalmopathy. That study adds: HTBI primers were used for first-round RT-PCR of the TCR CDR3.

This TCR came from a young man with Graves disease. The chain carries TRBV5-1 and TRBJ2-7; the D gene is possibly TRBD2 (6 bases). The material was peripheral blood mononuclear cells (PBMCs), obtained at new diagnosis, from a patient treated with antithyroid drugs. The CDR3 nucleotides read TGCGCCAGCAGGGGGGGTTTCAGGAGCTCCTACGAGCAGTACTTC. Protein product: CASRGGFRSSYEQYF.